The clone carrying this TCR beta chain was found many times. The antigen is undetermined. The V gene's germline CDR1 is SGHRS and CDR2 YFSETQ. The CDR3 is made up of 14 amino acids. Trimming cost V 0 bases and J 3 bases, with 9 bases left between them. TCRdb reprocessed the 5' RACE reads with MiXCR, giving one entry per CDR3 protein. The profile shows under 85,000 distinct CDR3 sequences, roughly 8% of them singletons. Time point given: sample taken at primary tumor resection. In each case, whole RNA from tumor, nontumor lung or frozen PBMC was sequenced unsorted. This record belongs to a study of spatial heterogeneity in lung cancer. Study details: Every unique TCR and UMI combination, on average, appeared more than ten times in raw reads. Findings and limits, study-wide: Ubiquitous expanded tumor TCRs surfaced in blood more at resection than they did at follow-up.

V is TRBV5-1 and J is TRBJ2-5; no definite D call. This clonotype was sampled from a male donor with early-stage non-small cell lung cancer. The material was PBMCs, obtained at surgery. CDR3 DNA sequence: TGCGCCAGCAGCTTGGCCCAAGAAAAAGAGACCCAGTACTTC. Encoded protein: CASSLAQEKETQYF.